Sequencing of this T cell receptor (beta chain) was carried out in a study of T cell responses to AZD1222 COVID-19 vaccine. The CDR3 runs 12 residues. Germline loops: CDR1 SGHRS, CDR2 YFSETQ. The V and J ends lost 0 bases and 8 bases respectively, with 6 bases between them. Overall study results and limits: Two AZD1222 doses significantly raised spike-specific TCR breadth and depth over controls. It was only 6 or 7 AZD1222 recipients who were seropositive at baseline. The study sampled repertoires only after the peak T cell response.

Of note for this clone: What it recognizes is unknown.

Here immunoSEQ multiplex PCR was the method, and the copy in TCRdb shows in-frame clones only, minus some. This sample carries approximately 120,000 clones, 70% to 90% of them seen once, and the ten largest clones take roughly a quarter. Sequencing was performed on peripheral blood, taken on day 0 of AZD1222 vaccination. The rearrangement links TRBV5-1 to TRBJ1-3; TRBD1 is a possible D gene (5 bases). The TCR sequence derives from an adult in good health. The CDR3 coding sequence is TGCGCCAGCAGCTTGGTAGGGGACACCATATATTTT. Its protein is CASSLVGDTIYF.